Presented here are 2 T cell receptor beta chains from one specimen sequenced in a study of blood T cell repertoires in COVID-19. Repertoires were generated with immunoSEQ multiplex PCR, while TCRdb's copy carries only in-frame clones and drops some. The sample consists of under 100,000 clones, over 70% of them appearing once. The sample taken for sequencing was peripheral blood. The receptors were gathered from an elderly man with active or convalescent COVID-19.

As concerns this clone: An end of the junction does not agree with germline; a read error may underlie this. This chain uses TRBV7-7 with TRBJ2-3, with a weak D call TRBD1 (6 bases). Germline loops: CDR1 SSHAT, CDR2 FNYEAQ (reference sequence). This CDR3 spans 14 amino acids. The CDR3 DNA sequence: TGTGCTAGCAGCTTAGACAGGAGCACAGATACGCAGTATTTT. This encodes CASSLDRSTDTQYF.

V and J are TRBV19 and TRBJ1-5; maybe TRBD1 (5 bases). Germline assignment: CDR1 LNHDA and CDR2 SQIVND (reference sequence). The germline V and J ends were trimmed by 9 bases and 3 bases, with 18 bases remaining between them. This CDR3 comprises 15 residues. The CDR3 nucleotides are TGTGCCAGCCGCCCGTTGGGGGGGGACAATCAGCCCCAGCATTTT. It yields the protein CASRPLGGDNQPQHF.